The clone carrying this T cell receptor (beta chain) appeared a few times. Its target is not known. The record originates from a study of cytomegalovirus exposure and HLA in healthy donors. Findings of the study overall: When a later analysis compared HLA-associated TCR beta chains with equally common others, the HLA-associated chains turned out to be more clonally expanded and to have lower generation probabilities. Using the classifier, cytomegalovirus status was reportedly diagnosed with high specificity and sensitivity.

Primers: 60 Vbeta forward and 13 Jbeta reverse. Sequencing was performed with immunoSEQ multiplex PCR; in TCRdb, only in-frame clones are kept and a portion is missing. This table holds approximately 130,000 clones, approximately 9% found once. The V gene's germline CDR1 is KGHSH and CDR2 LQKENI. The CDR3 covers 14 residues. After removal of 5 bases from V and 4 bases from J, the junction contained 7 bases not matched to a gene. The sample taken for sequencing was PBMCs. The chain has TRBV18 and TRBJ2-7; 8 bases agree with TRBD1. The sequence came from a woman aged 40 to 50 in good health and CMV-seropositive. The CDR3: CASSGPGGRYEQYF. CDR3 coding DNA: TGTGCCAGCTCAGGGCCAGGGGGCAGGTACGAGCAGTACTTC.